Below are 11 T cell receptor beta chains sequenced from a single sample in a study of cytomegalovirus exposure and HLA in healthy donors. Primers for the PCR totalled 60 Vbeta and 13 Jbeta. Assay used: immunoSEQ multiplex PCR; TCRdb lists only in-frame clones, some missing. The sample consists of about 140,000 clones, approximately 80% of them appearing once. The sample taken for sequencing was PBMCs. These receptors were taken from a woman in her late teens or twenties in good health and CMV-seropositive.

The chain links TRBV19 to TRBJ2-1, with TRBD1 matching over 12 bases. CDR1 LNHDA and CDR2 SQIVND come from the germline V gene (reference sequence). Trimming at V came to 3 bases and at J to 9 bases, leaving 6 bases not matched to a gene. This CDR3 region has 15 residues. The CDR3 region is CASSIYGTGGFEQFF. The CDR3 DNA reads TGTGCCAGTAGTATTTATGGGACAGGGGGCTTTGAGCAGTTCTTC.

This CDR3 reads CASRTGGGTDTQYF. CDR3 nucleotide sequence: TGTGCCAGCAGAACGGGGGGCGGCACAGATACGCAGTATTTT. The rearrangement joins TRBV7-9 to TRBJ2-3, with D maybe TRBD2 (7 bases). Trimming removed 6 bases at V and 1 base at J, with 11 bases between. This CDR3 has 14 residues. Germline values: CDR1 SEHNR, CDR2 FQNEAQ (reference sequence).

Only a few counts were recorded for this clone. J is TRBJ1-1 and V is TRBV5-6, with D perhaps TRBD1 (5 bases). The CDR3 is made up of 11 amino acids. V dropped 5 bases and J dropped 7 bases, with 9 bases sitting between them. The germline CDR1 and CDR2 sequences are SGHDT and YYEEEE. Written as DNA, the CDR3 is TGTGCCAGCAGTTTTGACAGTGAAGCTTTCTTT. Its translation: CASSFDSEAFF.

The chain joins TRBV28 to TRBJ1-2; D may be TRBD1 (6 bases). Trimming removed 8 bases from V and 6 bases from J, with 13 bases in between. The CDR3 has 12 amino acids. Germline CDR1 and CDR2: MDHEN and SYDVKM. The CDR3 nucleotides are TGTGCCAGCCGGGGGGGGCTCGATGGCTACACCTTC. This translates into CASRGGLDGYTF.

J is TRBJ2-5 and V is TRBV19, with 10 bases aligning to TRBD2. The CDR3 consists of 18 residues. The J segment lost 2 bases and the V segment lost 2 bases, leaving 11 bases of the junction unmatched. From germline, CDR1 is LNHDA and CDR2 SQIVND (reference sequence). The CDR3 DNA is TGTGCCAGTAGTATAAGGGGGCGGAGCGGGGGGGCTCAAGAGACCCAGTACTTC. As protein: CASSIRGRSGGAQETQYF.

The V call is TRBV27, the J call TRBJ1-1, with a tentative D call TRBD1 (5 bases). This CDR3 spans 14 amino acids. V was trimmed by 3 bases and J by 6 bases, leaving 14 bases between them. CDR1 MNHEY and CDR2 SMNVEV come from the germline V gene (reference sequence). DNA for the CDR3: TGTGCCAGCAGTTTTGGGGGGATTAACTCTGAAGCTTTCTTT. Translation gives CASSFGGINSEAFF.

The J gene is TRBJ2-2, the V gene TRBV7-9; D is perhaps TRBD2 (5 bases). The V gene lost 8 bases and the J gene lost 5 bases, with 12 bases spanning the gap. This CDR3 spans 13 amino acids. Germline-derived CDR1 and CDR2 are SEHNR and FQNEAQ (reference sequence). The CDR3 sequence is CASGHTGTGELFF. DNA for the CDR3: TGTGCCAGCGGCCATACGGGGACCGGGGAGCTGTTTTTT.

Notes on this clone: One end of the junction does not line up with germline, which may come from a read error. Within the sample, other DNA sequences also encode this same CDR3. The chain recombines TRBV14 with TRBJ2-3; TRBD1 might be the D (6 bases). CDR1 and CDR2 (germline): SGHDN, FVKESK. The CDR3 runs 13 residues. CDR3 DNA: TGTGCTAGCAGCCCTACGGCAGGGGTGACGCAGTATTTT. Translating gives CASSPTAGVTQYF.

As regards this clone: A much larger clone differs by one base, so this may be a read error. The rearrangement uses TRBV2 and TRBJ2-3; 9 bases agree with TRBD2. Germline CDR1 is SNHLY and CDR2 is FYNNEI. V shed 4 bases, J shed 2 bases, and the junction held 1 base outside the gene matches. The CDR3 extends over 14 amino acids. CDR3 region: CASSGGGATDTQYF. CDR3 in DNA: TGTGCCAGCAGTGGCGGGGGGGCCACAGATACGCAGTATTTT.

This chain links TRBV9 with TRBJ2-2; possibly TRBD2 for D (5 bases). V was cut by 3 bases and J by 4 bases, with 13 bases left in between. The CDR3 loop spans 15 amino acids. Germline CDR1 is SGDLS and CDR2 is YYNGEE. The CDR3 nucleotides read TGTGCCAGCAGCGCCGGGGTAGCGAGCACCGGGGAGCTGTTTTTT. It encodes CASSAGVASTGELFF.

This sequence joins TRBV19 and TRBJ1-4; 8 bases fit TRBD1. Germline assignment: CDR1 LNHDA and CDR2 SQIVND (reference sequence). V lost 5 bases and J lost 8; bases outside the gene matches: 10. The CDR3 runs to 15 residues. The CDR3 DNA reads as TGTGCCAGTAGTTTGCCGGGACAGGTAATAGAAAAACTGTTTTTT. It is translated as CASSLPGQVIEKLFF.